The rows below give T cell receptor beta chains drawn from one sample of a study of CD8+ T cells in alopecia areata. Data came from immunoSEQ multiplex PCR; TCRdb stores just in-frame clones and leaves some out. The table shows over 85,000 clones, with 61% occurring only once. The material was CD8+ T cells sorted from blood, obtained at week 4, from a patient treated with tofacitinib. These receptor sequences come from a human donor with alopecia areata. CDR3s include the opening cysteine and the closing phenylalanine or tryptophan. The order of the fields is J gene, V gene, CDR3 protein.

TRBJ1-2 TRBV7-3 CASSTRSGDWNYGYTF
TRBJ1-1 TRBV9 CASSVGAGGPEAFF
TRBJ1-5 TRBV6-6 CASTSGSMRSNQPQHF
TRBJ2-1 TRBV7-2 CASSLGLNEQFF
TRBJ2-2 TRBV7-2 CASSPRTSQPTGELFF
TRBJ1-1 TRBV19 CASSRGQGDTEAFF
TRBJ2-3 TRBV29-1 CSVDAGGTDTQYF
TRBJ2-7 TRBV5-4 CASSLELAGVNEQYF
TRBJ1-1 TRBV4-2 CASSPHMAGGGNTEAFF
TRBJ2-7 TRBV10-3 CAISESGTGPFEQYF
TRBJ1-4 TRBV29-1 CSVERNEKLFF
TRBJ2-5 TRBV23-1 CASSHIGETQYF
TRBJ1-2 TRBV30 CAWSVGGVGYTF
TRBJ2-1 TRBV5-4 CASSLAGGPGNEQFF
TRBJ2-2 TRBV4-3 CASSQGGPGELFF
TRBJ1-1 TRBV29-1 CSVEDRSWQMNTEAFF
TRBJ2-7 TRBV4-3 CASSQGTGLYEQYF
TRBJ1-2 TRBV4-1 CASSQVSPLGTGFGYTF
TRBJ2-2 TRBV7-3 CASSGVSSPGGELFF
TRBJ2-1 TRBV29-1 CSVDGLAGVSYNEQFF
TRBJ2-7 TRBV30 CAWKLASYDHEQYF
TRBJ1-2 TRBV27 CASSPGQYYGYTF
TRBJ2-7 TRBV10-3 CAISEGSEQYF
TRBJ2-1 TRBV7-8 CASSPGTSGVYNEQFF
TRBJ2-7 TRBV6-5 CASSNKGRGSDEQYF
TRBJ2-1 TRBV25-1 CASSEAGYNEQFF
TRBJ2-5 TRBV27 CASSPGDRHQETQYF
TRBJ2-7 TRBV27 CASSSGSYEQYF
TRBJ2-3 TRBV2 CASRKTGGTDTQYF
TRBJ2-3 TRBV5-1 CASSDQHSSGSWADTQYF
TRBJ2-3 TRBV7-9 CASSQSTDTQYF
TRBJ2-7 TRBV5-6 CASSPEVGTVHYEQYF
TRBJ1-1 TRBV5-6 CASSLAGDRATEAFF
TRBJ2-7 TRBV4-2 CASSPTGSYEQYF
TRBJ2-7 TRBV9 CASSVGGTWLGDEEQYF
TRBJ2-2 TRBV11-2 CASSLRLAENTGELFF
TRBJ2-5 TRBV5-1 CASSLSGIQETQYF
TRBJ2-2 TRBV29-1 CSARDNQNTGELFF
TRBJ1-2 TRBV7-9 CASSPDDRDGYTF
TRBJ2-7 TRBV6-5 CASSYSTGGYEQYF
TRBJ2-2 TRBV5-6 CASSFTGELFF
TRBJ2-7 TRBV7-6 CASSLARGQIYEQYF
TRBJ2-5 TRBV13 CASSLPQTGGGETQYF
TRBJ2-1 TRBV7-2 CASSLAYRGRENEQFF
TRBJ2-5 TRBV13 CASTSLGLGRRETQYF
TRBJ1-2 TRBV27 CASSLRTDLEGYTF
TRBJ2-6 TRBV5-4 CASSPPDFSGANVLTF
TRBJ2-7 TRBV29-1 CSVEDTTENSYEQYF
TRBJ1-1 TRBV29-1 CSVDRQVDVTEAFF
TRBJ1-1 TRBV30 CAWSPTFGGMNTEAFF
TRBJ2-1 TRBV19 CASSIVSGSGNEQFF
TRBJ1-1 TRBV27 CASSLSQGWAEAFF
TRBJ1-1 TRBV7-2 CASSWWGGKNTEAFF
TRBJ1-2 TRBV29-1 CSVEDRANSLHGYTF
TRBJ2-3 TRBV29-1 CSVTGVGDTQYF
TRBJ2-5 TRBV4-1 CASSQIAGDQETQYF
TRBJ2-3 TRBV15 CATSRGAVDTQYF
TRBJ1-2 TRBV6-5 CASSYGSGGGTF